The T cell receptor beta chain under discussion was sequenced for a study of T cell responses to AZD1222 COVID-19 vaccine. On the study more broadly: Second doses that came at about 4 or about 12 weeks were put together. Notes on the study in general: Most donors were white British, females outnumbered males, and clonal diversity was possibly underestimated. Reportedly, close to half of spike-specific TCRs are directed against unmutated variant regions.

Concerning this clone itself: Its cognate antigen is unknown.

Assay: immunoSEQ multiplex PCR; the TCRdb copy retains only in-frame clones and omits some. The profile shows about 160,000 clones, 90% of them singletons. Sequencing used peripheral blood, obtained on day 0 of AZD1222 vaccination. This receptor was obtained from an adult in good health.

CDR3 sequence reads: CASSLVKQPTDTQYF. For the CDR3, the DNA is TGTGCCAGCAGCTTGGTGAAACAGCCCACAGATACGCAGTATTTT. The rearrangement links TRBV5-5 to TRBJ2-3; no clear D gene. The CDR3 extends over 15 amino acids. Germline CDR1 SGHKS, CDR2 YYEKEE (reference sequence). The V end lost 0 bases, the J end lost 2 bases, and 10 bases lay between the germline ends.